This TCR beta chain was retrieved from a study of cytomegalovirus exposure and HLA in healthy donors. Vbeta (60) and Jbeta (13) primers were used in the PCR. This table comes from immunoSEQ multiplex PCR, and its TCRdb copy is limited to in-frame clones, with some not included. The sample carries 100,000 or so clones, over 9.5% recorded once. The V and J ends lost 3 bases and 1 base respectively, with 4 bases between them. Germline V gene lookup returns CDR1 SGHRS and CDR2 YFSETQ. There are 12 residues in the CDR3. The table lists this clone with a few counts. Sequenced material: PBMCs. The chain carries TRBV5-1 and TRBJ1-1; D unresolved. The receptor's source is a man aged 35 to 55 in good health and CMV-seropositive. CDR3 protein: CASSSTNTEAFF. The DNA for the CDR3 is TGCGCCAGCAGCTCTACGAACACTGAAGCTTTCTTT.